Below, 14 T cell receptor beta chains from the same sample are listed, as sequenced in a study of T cells in Graves' hyperthyroidism and ophthalmopathy. Amplified regions were TCR beta CDR3 sequences from RNA transcripts. When the TCR CDR3 underwent first-round RT-PCR, the HTBI primer set was used. TCRdb redid the calling of the multiplex PCR reads with MiXCR, one entry per CDR3 protein. The table lists around 450,000 distinct CDR3 sequences, roughly 14% of them singletons, with roughly 15% in the top ten. The sample consisted of blood. The receptors stem from a woman aged 18 to 35 with Graves' hyperthyroidism.

Ten or more counts support this clonotype. The rearrangement uses TRBV7-2 and TRBJ2-1; the match to TRBD1 covers 10 bases. V lost 5 bases to trimming and J lost 10 bases; unmatched junction nucleotides: 11. The CDR3 length is 15 residues. CDR1 is SGHTA and CDR2 is FQGNSA in the germline V gene. CDR3: CASSRDRGLPGEQFF. CDR3 coding DNA: TGTGCCAGCAGCCGGGACAGGGGCCTCCCTGGGGAGCAGTTCTTC.

This clonotype was detected a few times. J is TRBJ1-2 and V is TRBV2, with D uncertain. Trimming shortened V by 2 bases and J by 8 bases, and 15 bases separated the two germline ends. CDR1 and CDR2 from the germline V gene are SNHLY and FYNNEI. This CDR3 contains 14 residues. CDR3 nucleotides: TGTGCCAGCAGTGAATGGCCGGGGTCAAAAGGCTACACCTTC. Translation: CASSEWPGSKGYTF.

This clonotype occurred many times. The rearrangement joins TRBV28 to TRBJ1-2; 8 bases line up with TRBD1. The V gene end was trimmed by 4 bases and the J gene end by 2 bases; junction bases not matched to a gene: 0. Germline CDR1 is MDHEN and CDR2 is SYDVKM. This CDR3 is built from 13 residues. CDR3 nucleotide sequence: TGTGCCAGCAGTTGGACAGGGAACTATGGCTACACCTTC. Translating it yields CASSWTGNYGYTF.

This clonotype was observed many times. The chain couples TRBV9 to TRBJ1-3; D unresolved. Between the trimmed V and J ends, which lost 3 bases and 0 bases, there was a span of 4 bases. The CDR3 runs 13 residues. Germline CDR1 SGDLS, CDR2 YYNGEE. The CDR3 protein is CASSASSGNTIYF. Here the CDR3 DNA reads TGTGCCAGCAGCGCGAGCTCTGGAAACACCATATATTTT.

This clonotype was recorded at least ten times. The chain has TRBV6-1 and TRBJ2-3; possible D gene TRBD2, 7 bases. Looked up from germline, CDR1 is MNHNS and CDR2 is SASEGT. The CDR3 extends over 15 amino acids. V was shortened by 0 bases and J by 3 bases, with 10 bases between the two germline ends. The CDR3 DNA reads as TGTGCCAGCAGTGAAGCGGGGGGGCCGACAGATACGCAGTATTTT. Protein: CASSEAGGPTDTQYF.

J is TRBJ1-1 and V is TRBV5-6; no clear D. This CDR3 comprises 14 residues. CDR1 and CDR2 from the germline V gene are SGHDT and YYEEEE. V lost 7 bases, J lost 1 base, and 14 bases lay in between. The chain's CDR3 is CASGARIENTEAFF. CDR3 DNA sequence: TGTGCCAGCGGAGCTCGCATAGAGAACACTGAAGCTTTCTTT.

This clonotype came up many times. This chain uses TRBV20-1 with TRBJ1-5; 9 nucleotides agree with TRBD1. V was pared by 1 base and J by 0 bases, with 7 bases of the junction left unmatched. Germline values: CDR1 DFQATT, CDR2 SNEGSKA (reference sequence). The CDR3 length is 17 residues. The CDR3 nucleotides are TGCAGTGCTAGAGCACAGGGGGCCGTCTATAGCAATCAGCCCCAGCATTTT. Residues: CSARAQGAVYSNQPQHF.

The gene calls are TRBV5-1 and TRBJ2-7, with a tentative D call TRBD1 (6 bases). This CDR3 is built from 15 residues. The ends were cut back, 0 bases at V and 6 bases at J, with 16 bases in the middle. The germline V gene encodes CDR1 SGHRS and CDR2 YFSETQ. The CDR3 here is CASSLAGTTVGEQYF. CDR3 bases: TGCGCCAGCAGCTTGGCCGGGACAACCGTCGGCGAGCAGTACTTC.

This clonotype was seen many times. J is TRBJ1-2 and V is TRBV24-1; perhaps TRBD1 as D (6 bases). CDR3 size: 15 residues. V lost 4 bases and J lost 5, with 16 bases in between. Germline CDR1 and CDR2: KGHDR and SFDVKD. DNA for the CDR3: TGTGCCACCAGTGACCTGTCGGGGGGCGATTATGGCTACACCTTC. It is translated as CATSDLSGGDYGYTF.

In DNA, the CDR3 is TGTGCCAGCAGCGTAGGGGGGGGGGGAACTACGGCCTATGGCTACACCTTC. This encodes CASSVGGGGTTAYGYTF. The chain employs TRBV9 and TRBJ1-2, with TRBD1 as a possible D gene (5 bases). The V end was cut by 0 bases, the J end by 4 bases, with 19 bases between. This CDR3 region has 17 residues. The germline CDR1 and CDR2 sequences are SGDLS and YYNGEE.

This chain connects TRBV14 to TRBJ1-2; D is unresolved. The ends were cut back, 0 bases at V and 5 bases at J, with 16 bases in the middle. Germline assignment: CDR1 SGHDN and CDR2 FVKESK. This CDR3 has 16 residues. The DNA of the CDR3 is TGTGCCAGCAGCCAAGAGGTTTCCATGGGGTGGTATGGCTACACCTTC. Protein product: CASSQEVSMGWYGYTF.

In its sample, this clonotype was seen many times. V usage is TRBV5-1 and J usage is TRBJ2-3; D remains unclear. Germline-derived CDR1 and CDR2 are SGHRS and YFSETQ. The CDR3 totals 13 residues. V was pared by 1 base and J by 5 bases, with 8 bases between. As DNA, the CDR3 is TGCGCCAGCAGCTTGCCCCGTGGAGATACGCAGTATTTT. Protein: CASSLPRGDTQYF.

The CDR3 protein is CATSRGGELFF. The CDR3 coding sequence is TGTGCCACGTCACGGGGCGGGGAGCTGTTTTTT. The rearrangement joins TRBV24-1 to TRBJ2-2; D is perhaps TRBD2 (5 bases). The CDR3 runs 11 residues. Germline-derived CDR1 and CDR2 are KGHDR and SFDVKD. Deletions cut 10 bases from V and 7 bases from J, with 9 bases between.

Concerning this clonotype itself: The junction and the germline gene differ at one end; a read error may be behind it. The chain employs TRBV6-1 and TRBJ2-1, with D perhaps matching TRBD1 (6 bases). Germline CDR1 MNHNS, CDR2 SASEGT. This CDR3 region has 16 residues. The CDR3 nucleotides are TGTGCCAGCAGTGATTACAGGGTCGAAGCCTATAATGAGCAGTTCTTC. Translating gives CASSDYRVEAYNEQFF.